This record concerns one T cell receptor beta chain sequence. The table came from immunoSEQ multiplex PCR; TCRdb's copy has only in-frame clones and leaves some out. The table shows hundreds of thousands of clones, with approximately 85% occurring only once. Germline assignment: CDR1 KGHSH and CDR2 LQKENI. The trim removed 6 bases at V and 4 bases at J, leaving 17 bases unmatched. This CDR3 is 18 amino acids long. The record originates from a study of blood T cell repertoires in COVID-19. Study at large: Material from acute and convalescent COVID-19 was sourced from the United States, Italy and Spain.

The receptor's source is a man aged 25 to 40 who had recovered from COVID-19. Input material: PBMCs or T cells enriched from blood (not recorded which). This chain uses TRBV18 with TRBJ1-5, with 8 bases fitting TRBD1. The CDR3 here is CASSRRDRLAARNQPQHF. CDR3 DNA: TGTGCCAGCTCCCGCCGGGACAGGCTGGCAGCGAGGAATCAGCCCCAGCATTTT.